These 14 T cell receptor beta chains were sequenced from one sample in a study of T cell responses to AZD1222 COVID-19 vaccine. Sequencing was performed with immunoSEQ multiplex PCR; in TCRdb, only in-frame clones are kept and a portion is missing. The sample lists 100,000 to 150,000 clones; roughly 90% were seen once. The sequencing used peripheral blood, collected 28 days after the second dose of the MenACWY control vaccine. Receptor source: an adult who received the MenACWY meningococcal vaccine as a control.

The V call is TRBV25-1, the J call TRBJ2-1, with D perhaps TRBD1 or TRBD2 (5 bases each). V lost 3 bases to trimming and J lost 6 bases, with 12 bases between them. The CDR3 contains 14 residues. The germline V gene encodes CDR1 MGHDK and CDR2 SYGVNS. The CDR3 region is CASSDRGPRNEQFF. CDR3 coding DNA: TGTGCCAGCAGTGACCGGGGCCCCCGCAATGAGCAGTTCTTC.

This clone was recorded a few times. V gene TRBV6-4 combines with J gene TRBJ2-3; D is perhaps TRBD1 (6 bases). CDR1 and CDR2 (germline): MRHNA, SNTAGT. The V gene lost 3 bases and the J gene lost 4 bases, with 14 bases spanning the gap. The CDR3 consists of 15 residues. This CDR3 reads CASSEFGGASDTQYF. CDR3 nucleotide sequence: TGTGCCAGCAGTGAGTTTGGGGGCGCATCAGATACGCAGTATTTT.

The rearrangement joins TRBV7-9 to TRBJ2-6; D not certain. The germline CDR1 and CDR2 sequences are SEHNR and FQNEAQ (reference sequence). CDR3 size: 16 residues. The V gene lost 1 base and the J gene lost 4 bases, with 11 bases spanning the gap. The CDR3 loop reads CASSLDGSAGANVLTF. In nucleotides, the CDR3 is TGTGCCAGCAGCTTAGATGGGTCCGCAGGGGCCAACGTCCTGACTTTC.

The chain combines TRBV6-6 with TRBJ1-1, with D possibly TRBD1 on 5 matching bases. CDR1 is MNHNY and CDR2 is SVGAGI in the germline V gene (reference sequence). Trimming took off 2 bases at V and 3 bases at J, with 10 bases between the two ends. The CDR3 covers 14 residues. CDR3 in amino acids: CASSYPEGDTEAFF. The CDR3 DNA follows: TGTGCCAGCAGTTACCCTGAAGGGGACACTGAAGCTTTCTTT.

V is TRBV5-4 and J is TRBJ1-4; D gene ambiguous. Germline-derived CDR1 and CDR2 are SGHNT and YYREEE (reference sequence). V lost 0 bases and J 8 bases, leaving 14 bases between the germline ends. The CDR3 length is 15 residues. CDR3 nucleotides: TGTGCCAGCAGCTTGGGGGCGACGCTCGGAGAAAAACTGTTTTTT. Protein product: CASSLGATLGEKLFF.

This chain links TRBV29-1 with TRBJ2-1; weak D call: TRBD1 (6 bases). The V end was cut by 8 bases, the J end by 0 bases, with 14 bases between. The CDR3 extends over 14 amino acids. Per the germline V gene, CDR1 is SQVTM and CDR2 is ANQGSEA. CDR3 protein: CSLEYRVSYNEQFF. In nucleotides, the CDR3 is TGCAGCTTAGAATACAGGGTCTCCTACAATGAGCAGTTCTTC.

The chain uses TRBV18 and TRBJ2-5, with TRBD1 matching over 11 bases. Per germline, CDR1 KGHSH and CDR2 LQKENI. The CDR3 extends over 16 amino acids. Germline trimming cut 4 bases from V and 1 base from J; bases unmatched to any gene: 5. The CDR3 DNA reads TGTGCCAGCTCACTCACCGGGACAGGGGGCCAAGAGACCCAGTACTTC. It yields the protein CASSLTGTGGQETQYF.

This CDR3 reads CNDKWRTSGSPVSAGELFF. In DNA form, the CDR3 reads TGCAACGATAAATGGAGGACTAGCGGGAGCCCCGTCTCGGCCGGGGAGCTGTTTTTT. This sequence joins TRBV29-1 and TRBJ2-2; 13 nucleotides agree with TRBD2. CDR1 and CDR2 from the germline V gene are SQVTM and ANQGSEA. CDR3 length: 19 amino acids.

The CDR3 DNA is TGTGCCAGTAGTAGGAGCTACCAAGAGACCCAGTACTTC. Protein: CASSRSYQETQYF. V usage is TRBV19 and J usage is TRBJ2-5, with D uncertain. The V end lost 4 bases, the J end lost 0 bases, and 6 bases lay between the germline ends. CDR1 and CDR2 (germline): LNHDA, SQIVND (reference sequence). The CDR3 is 13 amino acids.

This rearrangement joins TRBV2 to TRBJ2-1, with D possibly TRBD2 on 5 matching bases. CDR3 size: 15 residues. Germline V gene data show CDR1 as SNHLY and CDR2 as FYNNEI. V shed 2 bases and J shed 6 bases, with 14 bases lying between them. The CDR3 DNA reads as TGTGCCAGCAGTGAATGGAGGTTCGGAGGCAATGAGCAGTTCTTC. Its translation is CASSEWRFGGNEQFF.

The chain is built from TRBV7-2 and TRBJ2-1; 7 nucleotides match TRBD1. The V gene end was trimmed by 5 bases and the J gene end by 8 bases; junction bases not matched to a gene: 9. This CDR3 is built from 14 residues. Germline CDR1 SGHTA, CDR2 FQGNSA. The CDR3 loop is CASSTLQGIDEQFF. CDR3 sequence (DNA): TGTGCCAGCAGCACCTTACAGGGGATCGATGAGCAGTTCTTC.

The genes are TRBV15 and TRBJ2-7; tentatively, D is TRBD1 or TRBD2 (5 bases each). V was trimmed by 0 bases and J by 3 bases, leaving 12 bases between them. There are 15 residues in the CDR3. CDR1 is LNHNV, CDR2 YYDKDF, per germline (reference sequence). The CDR3 DNA is TGTGCCACCAGCAGAGATGTTGGGACGTTCTACGAGCAGTACGTC. It yields the protein CATSRDVGTFYEQYV.

The chain employs TRBV28 and TRBJ1-5; weak D call: TRBD1 (5 bases). This CDR3 spans 16 amino acids. V dropped 3 bases and J dropped 4 bases, with 16 bases sitting between them. Germline CDR1 and CDR2: MDHEN and SYDVKM. Here the CDR3 DNA reads TGTGCCAGCAGTTTGAGATCAGCCGGGGGGAATCAGCCCCAGCATTTT. This gives the protein CASSLRSAGGNQPQHF.

This clone was counted only a few times. The CDR3, as DNA: TGTGCCAGCAGCTCCGATGCCCGGACTGGAAACACCATATATTTT. Translation: CASSSDARTGNTIYF. This chain uses TRBV13 with TRBJ1-3, with D hard to call. The CDR3 sequence is 15 residues long. V lost 4 bases and J lost 2, with 12 bases in between. Germline assignment: CDR1 PRHDT and CDR2 FYEKMQ (reference sequence).